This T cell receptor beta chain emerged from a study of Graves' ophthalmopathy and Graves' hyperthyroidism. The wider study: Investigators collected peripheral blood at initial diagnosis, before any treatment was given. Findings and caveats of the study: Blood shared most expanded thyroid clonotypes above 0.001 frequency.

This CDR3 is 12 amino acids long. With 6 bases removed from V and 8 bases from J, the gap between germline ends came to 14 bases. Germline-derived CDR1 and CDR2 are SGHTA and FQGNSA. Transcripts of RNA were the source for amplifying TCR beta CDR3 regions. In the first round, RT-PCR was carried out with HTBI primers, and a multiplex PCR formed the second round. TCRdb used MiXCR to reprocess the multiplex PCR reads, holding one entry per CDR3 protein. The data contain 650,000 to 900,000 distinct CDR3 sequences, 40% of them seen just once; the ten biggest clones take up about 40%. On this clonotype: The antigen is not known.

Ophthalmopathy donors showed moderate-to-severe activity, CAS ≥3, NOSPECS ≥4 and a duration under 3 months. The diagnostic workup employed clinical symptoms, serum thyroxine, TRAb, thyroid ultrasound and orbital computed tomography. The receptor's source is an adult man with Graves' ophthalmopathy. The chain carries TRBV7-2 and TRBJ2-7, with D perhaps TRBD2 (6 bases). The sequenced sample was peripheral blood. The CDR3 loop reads CASRPGRSKQYF. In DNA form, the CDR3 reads TGTGCCAGCAGACCAGGGAGGTCTAAGCAGTACTTC.